These 28 T cell receptor beta chains share one sample of origin, sequenced in a study of T cell responses to AZD1222 COVID-19 vaccine. Assay used: immunoSEQ multiplex PCR; TCRdb lists only in-frame clones, some missing. The top ten hold about 1.9% of the sample, which has about 180,000 clones, nearly 95% seen once. Sequencing used peripheral blood, obtained 28 days after the second AZD1222 dose. These receptors all come from an adult who received the AZD1222 COVID-19 vaccine.

V is TRBV7-2 and J is TRBJ2-5, with 11 bases lining up with TRBD2. V gave up 1 base and J gave up 2 bases; unmatched junction bases: 6. This CDR3 has 17 amino acids. Germline lookup yields CDR1 SGHTA and CDR2 FQGNSA. The CDR3, as DNA: TGTGCCAGCAGCTTAGTCCCTGGGACTAGCGGTCAAGAGACCCAGTACTTC. It specifies CASSLVPGTSGQETQYF.

In regard to this clone: Germline and junction disagree at one end, which may indicate a read error. The chain employs TRBV5-1 and TRBJ1-1; 9 bases are a match to TRBD1. Germline CDR1 reads SGHRS; CDR2 reads YFSETQ. The CDR3 runs 16 residues. CDR3 in DNA: TGCGCTAGCAGCCTCACCGGACAGGGGCTGAACACTGAAGCTTTCTTT. Protein sequence: CASSLTGQGLNTEAFF.

This chain uses TRBV19 with TRBJ2-3; 14 bases match TRBD2. Germline V CDR1 and CDR2: LNHDA, SQIVND (reference sequence). The J segment lost 8 bases and the V segment lost 5 bases, leaving 9 bases of the junction unmatched. The length of the CDR3 is 16 residues. For the CDR3, the DNA is TGTGCCAGTAGTGCCCGGGGACTAGCGGGAGAAGGTACGCAGTATTTT. This gives the protein CASSARGLAGEGTQYF.

The chain joins TRBV7-3 to TRBJ2-7; 7 nucleotides align to TRBD1. The CDR3 totals 11 residues. Germline V CDR1 and CDR2: SGHTA, FQGTGA. V lost 5 bases, J lost 9 bases, and 4 bases stayed unmatched. In DNA, the CDR3 is TGTGCCAGCAGCCCTGACAGGGTGCAGTACTTC. Protein: CASSPDRVQYF.

V and J are TRBV30 and TRBJ2-1, with 11 nucleotides matching TRBD2. The germline V gene encodes CDR1 GTSNPN and CDR2 SVGIG (reference sequence). CDR3 size: 16 residues. The V segment lost 0 bases and the J segment 8 bases; nucleotides outside the gene matches: 9. As DNA, the CDR3 is TGTGCCTGGAGTGTGACTAGCGGGAAATTGCGGGATGAGCAGTTCTTC. It is translated as CAWSVTSGKLRDEQFF.

The J gene is TRBJ2-5, the V gene TRBV19; the D gene is possibly TRBD2 (5 bases). CDR1 is LNHDA, CDR2 SQIVND, per germline (reference sequence). V was pared by 5 bases and J by 5 bases, with 12 bases between. The CDR3 is made up of 13 amino acids. This CDR3 is CASSDEGGETQYF. The CDR3 DNA follows: TGTGCCAGTAGTGATGAGGGCGGGGAGACCCAGTACTTC.

This clone came up once. This sequence joins TRBV27 and TRBJ2-5, with D possibly being TRBD2 (6 bases). The CDR3 extends over 15 amino acids. Per germline, CDR1 MNHEY and CDR2 SMNVEV (reference sequence). Trimming pared 0 bases from V and 3 bases from J, leaving 11 bases between. CDR3: CASSLSPWGEETQYF. In nucleotides, the CDR3 is TGTGCCAGCAGTTTATCCCCGTGGGGGGAAGAGACCCAGTACTTC.

The chain uses TRBV5-1 and TRBJ2-5, with 10 bases lining up with TRBD1. The CDR3 is 15 residues long. V lost 3 bases and J lost 5; bases outside the gene matches: 7. Germline V gene data show CDR1 as SGHRS and CDR2 as YFSETQ. The CDR3 here is CASSSVGQGGETQYF. The CDR3 DNA sequence: TGCGCCAGCAGCTCCGTAGGACAGGGGGGGGAGACCCAGTACTTC.

The chain combines TRBV19 with TRBJ1-5; the D gene is possibly TRBD1 (6 bases). Germline V CDR1 and CDR2: LNHDA, SQIVND (reference sequence). Trimming stripped 10 bases from V and 1 base from J, with 14 bases between. CDR3 size: 14 residues. CDR3 DNA sequence: TGTGCCACCACGGGGGGGCTCAGCAATCAGCCCCAGCATTTT. Its translation is CATTGGLSNQPQHF.

The V call is TRBV7-2, the J call TRBJ2-7, with D maybe TRBD1 (6 bases). Germline V gene data show CDR1 as SGHTA and CDR2 as FQGNSA. This CDR3 is 13 amino acids long. The V gene lost 4 bases and the J gene lost 2 bases, with 9 bases spanning the gap. CDR3 loop: CASSSTGTYEQYF. CDR3 nucleotide sequence: TGTGCCAGCAGCTCGACAGGCACCTACGAGCAGTACTTC.

The V call is TRBV5-1, the J call TRBJ2-2; D could derive from TRBD1 or TRBD2 (6 bases each). Germline lookup yields CDR1 SGHRS and CDR2 YFSETQ. The V gene lost 1 base and the J gene lost 6 bases, with 13 bases spanning the gap. The CDR3 has 15 amino acids. CDR3 amino acids: CASSLTGAVAGELFF. CDR3 nucleotide sequence: TGCGCCAGCAGCTTGACGGGGGCGGTGGCCGGGGAGCTGTTTTTT.

J is TRBJ1-2 and V is TRBV14; the match to TRBD1 covers 8 bases. The CDR3 runs 13 residues. J lost 7 bases, V lost 1 base, and 2 bases had no gene match. The V gene's germline CDR1 is SGHDN and CDR2 FVKESK. The CDR3 loop is CASSQVGTGGYTF. The DNA of the CDR3 is TGTGCCAGCAGCCAAGTCGGGACAGGTGGCTACACCTTC.

This clone has only one observation. The rearrangement joins TRBV4-3 to TRBJ1-2, with D uncertain. The germline V gene has CDR1 LGHNA and CDR2 YSLEER. The V and J ends lost 0 bases and 8 bases respectively, with 13 bases between them. This CDR3 is built from 14 residues. The CDR3 nucleotides read TGCGCCAGCAGCCAAGAATTTAAGGTTGGGGGCTACACCTTC. Its protein product is CASSQEFKVGGYTF.

V gene TRBV9 combines with J gene TRBJ2-5; TRBD2 is a possible D gene (5 bases). V dropped 0 bases and J dropped 2 bases, with 11 bases sitting between them. The CDR3 covers 15 residues. The germline CDR1 and CDR2 sequences are SGDLS and YYNGEE. The DNA of the CDR3 is TGTGCCAGCAGCGTAGGGTTAGCGATGCAAGAGACCCAGTACTTC. As protein: CASSVGLAMQETQYF.

This chain joins TRBV7-8 and TRBJ1-4, with TRBD1 matching 7 bases. The germline CDR1 and CDR2 sequences are SGHVS and FQNEAQ. The CDR3 runs 15 residues. V lost 1 base to trimming and J lost 10 bases; unmatched junction nucleotides: 9. The CDR3 nucleotides are TGTGCCAGCAGCTTAGGCACAGGGGATTTGTTAAAACTGTTTTTT. Protein sequence: CASSLGTGDLLKLFF.

The chain links TRBV19 to TRBJ2-7, with 9 bases that match TRBD1. The CDR3 is 15 amino acids. With 5 bases clipped from V and 4 bases from J, the junction kept 9 bases outside the gene matches. The germline gives CDR1 LNHDA, CDR2 SQIVND (reference sequence). CDR3 nucleotides: TGTGCCAGTAGTCCCGGAGGGGACAGGGTTTACGAGCAGTACTTC. Amino acid sequence: CASSPGGDRVYEQYF.

The rearrangement links TRBV25-1 to TRBJ1-5; TRBD1 is a possible D gene (5 bases). Deletions cut 2 bases from V and 2 bases from J, with 19 bases between. This CDR3 has 18 amino acids. The V gene's germline CDR1 is MGHDK and CDR2 SYGVNS. The CDR3 sequence is CASSEVKYWGFRNQPQHF. For the CDR3, the DNA is TGTGCCAGCAGTGAAGTAAAGTATTGGGGGTTTCGCAATCAGCCCCAGCATTTT.

The chain recombines TRBV6-5 with TRBJ1-2; D perhaps matches TRBD1 (6 bases). CDR3 length: 13 residues. Trimming left V 6 bases short and J 7 bases short, with 15 bases between. Germline V gene data show CDR1 as MNHEY and CDR2 as SVGAGI. The CDR3 spells CASSPLQGGGYTF. The CDR3 nucleotides are TGTGCCAGCAGCCCACTACAGGGTGGTGGCTACACCTTC.

The table lists this clone with a count of one. The V call is TRBV2, the J call TRBJ2-7, with TRBD1 matching 7 bases. Germline assignment: CDR1 SNHLY and CDR2 FYNNEI. The CDR3 is 15 amino acids. The J segment lost 5 bases and the V segment lost 4 bases, leaving 11 bases of the junction unmatched. The CDR3 coding sequence is TGTGCCAGCAGTGGCCGGACAGGACGTCTTGACGAGCAGTACTTC. As protein: CASSGRTGRLDEQYF.

The chain couples TRBV27 to TRBJ1-1, with a possible D match to TRBD1 (6 bases). The ends were cut back, 3 bases at V and 6 bases at J, with 32 bases in the middle. This CDR3 region has 20 residues. CDR1 MNHEY and CDR2 SMNVEV come from the germline V gene (reference sequence). This chain's CDR3 is CASSFRGSAGVGLGEAEAFF. The CDR3 DNA reads TGTGCCAGCAGTTTCCGTGGGAGTGCAGGGGTAGGCTTGGGGGAAGCTGAAGCTTTCTTT.

This chain connects TRBV5-1 to TRBJ1-5; a possible D gene is TRBD1 (5 bases). V dropped 4 bases and J dropped 3 bases, with 11 bases sitting between them. This CDR3 spans 14 amino acids. Germline CDR1 SGHRS, CDR2 YFSETQ. The CDR3 nucleotides read TGCGCCAGCAGCCCCCAGGGACTCAATCAGCCCCAGCATTTT. Translated: CASSPQGLNQPQHF. Looking up the rest from reference TRBV5-1 and TRBJ1-5 gives the full variable domain: KAGVTQTPRYLIKTRGQQVTLSCSPISGHRSVSWYQQTPGQGLQFLFEYFSETQRNKGNFPGRFSGRQFSNSRSEMNVSTLELGDSALYLCASSPQGLNQPQHFGDGTRLSIL.

The J gene is TRBJ1-5, the V gene TRBV27; D is perhaps TRBD1 (6 bases). V was cut by 6 bases and J by 3 bases, with 12 bases left in between. Germline V gene data show CDR1 as MNHEY and CDR2 as SMNVEV (reference sequence). There are 14 residues in the CDR3. CDR3 loop: CASSPRGHNQPQHF. The CDR3 DNA reads TGTGCCAGCAGCCCCAGGGGACACAATCAGCCCCAGCATTTT.

The chain combines TRBV10-3 with TRBJ2-5; TRBD2 matches 13 bases. The germline V gene has CDR1 ENHRY and CDR2 SYGVKD. The CDR3 sequence is 15 residues long. Losses at the gene ends were 8 bases for V and 5 bases for J; bases not matched to a gene: 8. CDR3 sequence: CAIQRTSGSGETQYF. The CDR3 DNA sequence: TGTGCCATCCAACGGACTAGCGGGAGTGGGGAGACCCAGTACTTC.

Here the CDR3 DNA reads TGTGCCAGCAGCTTGGACGGGGGGGACACCGGGGAGCTGTTTTTT. Translated: CASSLDGGDTGELFF. The chain links TRBV11-1 to TRBJ2-2, with TRBD2 matching 8 bases. The CDR3 consists of 15 residues. V was pared by 3 bases and J by 3 bases, with 3 bases of the junction left unmatched. The germline gives CDR1 SGHAT, CDR2 FQDESV (reference sequence).

This clone appeared a single time. The chain uses TRBV19 and TRBJ1-4; weak D call: TRBD1 (5 bases). Germline V gene lookup returns CDR1 LNHDA and CDR2 SQIVND (reference sequence). Trimming stripped 6 bases from V and 5 bases from J, with 19 bases between. This CDR3 is built from 16 residues. CDR3 region: CASSDLTGPRNEKLFF. The CDR3 region has the DNA TGTGCCAGTAGCGACCTTACGGGACCGAGAAATGAAAAACTGTTTTTT.

V is TRBV19 and J is TRBJ2-1, with TRBD1 as a possible D gene (5 bases). Germline-derived CDR1 and CDR2 are LNHDA and SQIVND (reference sequence). V lost 4 bases to trimming and J lost 0 bases, with 16 bases between them. The CDR3 spans 17 residues. CDR3 loop: CASSSEGADSSYNEQFF. The DNA for the CDR3 is TGTGCCAGTAGTAGTGAAGGGGCAGATAGCTCCTACAATGAGCAGTTCTTC.

This clone is a singleton in its sample. The V and J genes are TRBV7-2 and TRBJ1-6; possible D gene TRBD1, 6 bases. The ends were cut back, 5 bases at V and 12 bases at J, with 17 bases in the middle. The CDR3 extends over 14 amino acids. Germline lookup yields CDR1 SGHTA and CDR2 FQGNSA. CDR3 region: CASSPGGPILPLHF. The CDR3 DNA sequence: TGTGCCAGCAGCCCGGGGGGGCCTATATTACCCCTCCACTTT.

The rearrangement uses TRBV9 and TRBJ1-1; 11 bases are shared with TRBD1. The germline gives CDR1 SGDLS, CDR2 YYNGEE. Trimming at V came to 4 bases and at J to 11 bases, leaving 13 bases not matched to a gene. The CDR3 runs to 15 residues. The CDR3 DNA reads TGTGCCAGCAGCTTACACCCGGGACAGGGGGAGAGGGCTTTCTTT. This codes for CASSLHPGQGERAFF.